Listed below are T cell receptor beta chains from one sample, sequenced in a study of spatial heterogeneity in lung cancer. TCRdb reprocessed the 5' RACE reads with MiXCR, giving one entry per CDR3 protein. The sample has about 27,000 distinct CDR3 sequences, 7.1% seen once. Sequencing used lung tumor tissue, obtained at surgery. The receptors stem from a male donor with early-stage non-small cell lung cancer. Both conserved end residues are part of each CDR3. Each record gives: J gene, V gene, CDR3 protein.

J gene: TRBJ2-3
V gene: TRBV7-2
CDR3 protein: CASSLLQRGGDTQYF

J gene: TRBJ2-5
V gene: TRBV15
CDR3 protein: CATSRDDRGWETQYF

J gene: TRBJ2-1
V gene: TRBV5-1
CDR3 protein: CASSRTSGDSNEQFF

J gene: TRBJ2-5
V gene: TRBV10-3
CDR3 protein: CAISGPGLAGQETQYF

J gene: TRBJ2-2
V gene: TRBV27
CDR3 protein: CASSWDRRNTGELFF

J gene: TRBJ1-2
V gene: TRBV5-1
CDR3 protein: CASSTYPGHSMSGGYTF

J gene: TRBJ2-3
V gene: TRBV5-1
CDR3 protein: CASSSRLGSTDTQYF

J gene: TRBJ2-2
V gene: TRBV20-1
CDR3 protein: CSARMTGLGTGELFF

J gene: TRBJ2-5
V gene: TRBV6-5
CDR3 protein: CASSSDRVKTQYF

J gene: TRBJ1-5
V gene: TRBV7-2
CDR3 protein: CASSSRGGWTQPQHF

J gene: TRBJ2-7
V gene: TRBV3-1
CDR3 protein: CATSGTAISYEQYF

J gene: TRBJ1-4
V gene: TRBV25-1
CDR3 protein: CASSDPGTGIQKLFF

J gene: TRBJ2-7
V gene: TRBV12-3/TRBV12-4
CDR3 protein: CASSLESGYEQYF

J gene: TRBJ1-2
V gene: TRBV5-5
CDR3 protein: CASSLGPQGGYGYTF

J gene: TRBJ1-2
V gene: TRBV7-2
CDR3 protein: CASSRDRREGYTF

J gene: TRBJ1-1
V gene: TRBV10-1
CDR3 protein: CASSKSQGTEAFF

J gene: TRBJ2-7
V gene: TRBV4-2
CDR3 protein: CASSQGTREGTGYSYEQYF

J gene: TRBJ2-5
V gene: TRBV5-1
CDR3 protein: CASSPGVKETQYF

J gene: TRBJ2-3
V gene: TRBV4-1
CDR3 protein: CASSQDPRLPLASTDTQYF

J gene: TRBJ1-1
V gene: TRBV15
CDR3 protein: CATSRDRGLNTEAFF

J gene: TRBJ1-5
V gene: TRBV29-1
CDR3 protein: CSVLRDSNQPQHF

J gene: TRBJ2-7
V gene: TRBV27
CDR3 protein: CASSPNSSPLYEQYF

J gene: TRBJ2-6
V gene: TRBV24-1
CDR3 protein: CATSAPGTGSGANVLTF

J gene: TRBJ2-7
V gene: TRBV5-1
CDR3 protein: CASSPDYPRISEQYF

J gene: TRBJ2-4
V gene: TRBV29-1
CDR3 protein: CSVGGNGNIQYF

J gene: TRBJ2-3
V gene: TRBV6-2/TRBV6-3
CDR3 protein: CASRSWRGSTDTQYF

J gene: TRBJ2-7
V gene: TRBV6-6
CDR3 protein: CASSLEPAQQYF

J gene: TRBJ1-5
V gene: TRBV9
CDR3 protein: CASSVAAGTGGSQPQHF

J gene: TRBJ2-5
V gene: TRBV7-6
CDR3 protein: CASSFDTEETQYF

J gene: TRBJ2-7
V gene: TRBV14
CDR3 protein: CASSQELNTAYEQYF

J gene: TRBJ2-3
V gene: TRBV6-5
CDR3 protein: CASSYNAVTDTQYF

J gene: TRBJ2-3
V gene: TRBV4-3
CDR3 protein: CASSQEGTGAWDTQYF

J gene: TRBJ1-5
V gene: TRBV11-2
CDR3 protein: CASSDRGNQPQHF

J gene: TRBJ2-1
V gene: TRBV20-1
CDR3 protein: CSATRPLAGTYNEQFF

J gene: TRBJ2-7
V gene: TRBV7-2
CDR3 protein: CASSINPLGSYEQYF

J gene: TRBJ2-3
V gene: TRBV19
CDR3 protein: CATGDRAADTQYF

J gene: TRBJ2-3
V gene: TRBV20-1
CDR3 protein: CSAREAGGTSTQYF

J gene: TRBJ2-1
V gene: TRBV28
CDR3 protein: CASSLSQGAGGLYNEQFF

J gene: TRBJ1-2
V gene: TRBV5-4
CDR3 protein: CASSSTGPGSSGYTF

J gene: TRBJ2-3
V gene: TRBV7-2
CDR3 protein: CASSKQTGGGTDTQYF

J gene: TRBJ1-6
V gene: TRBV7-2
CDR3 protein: CASSLVTGDNSPLHF